This TCR beta chain is drawn from a study of cytomegalovirus exposure and HLA in healthy donors. Study-level points and caveats: Being indistinguishable, some V segments were excluded, TRBV6-2 and TRBV6-3 among them.

CDR3 size: 14 residues. V lost 2 bases to trimming and J lost 6 bases; unmatched junction nucleotides: 5. From germline, CDR1 is MDHEN and CDR2 SYDVKM. Use of 60 Vbeta and 13 Jbeta primers characterized the PCR. The repertoire was sequenced with immunoSEQ multiplex PCR; TCRdb's copy has only in-frame clones and lacks some. The table shows 130,000 or so clones, with just under 85% occurring only once. A note on this clone: Its antigen is as yet unknown.

Input material: PBMCs. This clonotype originated in a middle-aged woman in good health and CMV-seronegative. This rearrangement joins TRBV28 to TRBJ2-7, with 9 bases matching TRBD1. CDR3 bases: TGTGCCAGCAGTTTAACGGACAGGGGCGGCGAGCAGTACTTC. It encodes CASSLTDRGGEQYF. The complete variable domain, with remaining parts taken from reference TRBV28 and TRBJ2-7, reads DVKVTQSSRYLVKRTGEKVFLECVQDMDHENMFWYRQDPGLGLRLIYFSYDVKMKEKGDIPEGYSVSREKKERFSLILESASTNQTSMYLCASSLTDRGGEQYFGPGTRLTVT.